The 21 T cell receptor beta chains below all came from one sample that was sequenced in a study of T cells in tumors after PD-1 blockade. Assay: immunoSEQ multiplex PCR; the TCRdb copy retains only in-frame clones and omits some. Here the sample spans approximately 60,000 clones, about 74% being singletons. The sequences come from PBMCs, collected after anti-PD-1 treatment. The receptors originated from a human donor with basal cell carcinoma.

The J gene is TRBJ1-6, the V gene TRBV19; D is unclear. The CDR3 length is 14 residues. Germline CDR1 is LNHDA and CDR2 is SQIVND (reference sequence). Trimming stripped 5 bases from V and 7 bases from J, with 12 bases between. The chain's CDR3 is CASSSVSWNSPLHF. In DNA, the CDR3 is TGTGCCAGTAGTTCCGTCAGTTGGAATTCACCCCTCCACTTT.

The chain couples TRBV2 to TRBJ2-3, with a weak D call TRBD2 (5 bases). V shed 6 bases and J shed 3 bases, with 10 bases lying between them. Germline V gene sequence: CDR1 SNHLY, CDR2 FYNNEI. This CDR3 comprises 13 residues. CDR3 nucleotide sequence: TGTGCCAGCAGCCTAGGGAGAACAGATACGCAGTATTTT. Translating it yields CASSLGRTDTQYF.

This chain connects TRBV30 to TRBJ1-3; D ambiguous. The CDR3 is made up of 15 amino acids. V was clipped by 4 bases and J by 1 base, with 14 bases between them. CDR1 and CDR2 from the germline V gene are GTSNPN and SVGIG (reference sequence). The CDR3 nucleotides are TGTGCCTGGAAAAGGGATTCCTTTTCTGGAAACACCATATATTTT. Protein sequence: CAWKRDSFSGNTIYF.

The chain recombines TRBV9 with TRBJ2-4; 7 nucleotides align to TRBD2. Looked up from germline, CDR1 is SGDLS and CDR2 is YYNGEE. This CDR3 has 15 residues. V gave up 9 bases and J gave up 1 base; unmatched junction bases: 10. In DNA, the CDR3 is TGTGCCAATCCAACGAGCGGGATGGCCAAAAACATTCAGTACTTC. Amino acid sequence: CANPTSGMAKNIQYF.

The V call is TRBV7-2, the J call TRBJ2-7; 9 positions match TRBD1. Germline CDR1 reads SGHTA; CDR2 reads FQGNSA. J was trimmed by 0 bases and V by 6 bases; bases with no gene match: 6. The CDR3 length is 15 residues. This CDR3 is CASSKRTGDSYEQYF. CDR3 bases: TGTGCCAGCAGTAAGAGGACAGGGGACTCCTACGAGCAGTACTTC.

The chain combines TRBV3-1 (or the pseudogene TRBV3-2) with TRBJ2-1, with TRBD2 identical over 11 bases. The J segment lost 4 bases and the V segment lost 1 base, leaving 0 bases of the junction unmatched. The CDR3 has 15 amino acids. The germline gives CDR1 LGHDT, CDR2 YNNKEL (reference sequence). The CDR3 DNA is TGTGCCAGCAGCCAAGCTAGCGGGGGGTACAATGAGCAGTTCTTC. Its translation is CASSQASGGYNEQFF.

This chain joins TRBV10-2 and TRBJ2-2; TRBD2 aligns across 7 bases. CDR3 length: 14 amino acids. The junction had 10 bases not matched to a gene; V was cut back by 7 bases and J by 8 bases. Germline V CDR1 and CDR2: WSHSY, SAAADI. The CDR3 DNA sequence: TGCGCCAGCACAGGACTAGTTTCCACTGGGGAGCTGTTTTTT. It yields the protein CASTGLVSTGELFF.

V is TRBV19 and J is TRBJ1-2, with a weak D call TRBD1 (6 bases). The CDR3 contains 17 residues. Trimming cost V 5 bases and J 4 bases, with 23 bases left between them. CDR1 is LNHDA, CDR2 SQIVND, per germline (reference sequence). The CDR3 DNA reads TGTGCCAGTAGTCTTCGCGGGGGGAGAGGACAGTTCTATGGCTACACCTTC. It yields the protein CASSLRGGRGQFYGYTF.

The sample holds a few counts of this clone. This chain links TRBV5-1 with TRBJ1-4; D not certain. Trimming took 4 bases from V and 8 from J, leaving 15 bases between them. Germline CDR1 reads SGHRS; CDR2 reads YFSETQ. The CDR3 extends over 14 amino acids. As DNA, the CDR3 is TGCGCCAGCAGCGAGAGAGGACCTGACGAAAAACTGTTTTTT. Translated, it gives CASSERGPDEKLFF.

V usage is TRBV7-2 and J usage is TRBJ1-2; 8 bases are a match to TRBD1. V was clipped by 0 bases and J by 6 bases; unmatched bases: 6. The CDR3 totals 15 residues. Germline values: CDR1 SGHTA, CDR2 FQGNSA. CDR3 DNA sequence: TGTGCCAGCAGCTTAGCGAGAGAGACAGGGGATGGCTACACCTTC. Translating gives CASSLARETGDGYTF.

This rearrangement joins TRBV18 to TRBJ2-7; 11 nucleotides line up with TRBD2. With V trimmed by 0 bases and J by 4 bases, 8 bases remained unmatched. This CDR3 is 17 amino acids long. CDR1 is KGHSH and CDR2 is LQKENI in the germline V gene. This CDR3 reads CASSPPGQLAGAYEQYF. CDR3 DNA: TGTGCCAGCTCACCACCCGGTCAACTAGCGGGGGCGTACGAGCAGTACTTC.

The table lists this clone with a few counts. The chain recombines TRBV4-1 with TRBJ1-5; D is perhaps TRBD1 (5 bases). V was pared by 3 bases and J by 6 bases, with 15 bases between. The CDR3 loop spans 15 amino acids. Per the germline V gene, CDR1 is MGHRA and CDR2 is YSYEKL. The CDR3 DNA sequence: TGCGCCAGCAGCCAGAGCGTTCAGGGAACTCAGCCCCAGCATTTT. It specifies CASSQSVQGTQPQHF.

This chain connects TRBV5-6 to TRBJ2-7; D might be TRBD1 (6 bases). V was clipped by 5 bases and J by 2 bases, with 11 bases between them. CDR3 length: 13 residues. Germline assignment: CDR1 SGHDT and CDR2 YYEEEE. This CDR3 is CASRVQGPYEQYF. CDR3 DNA: TGTGCCAGCAGGGTTCAGGGGCCCTACGAGCAGTACTTC.

The rearrangement uses TRBV21-1 and TRBJ2-5; the table's D call, TRBD1, was not checked against the DNA. TRBV21-1 has pseudogene status. This CDR3 region has 16 residues. CDR3 sequence: CASSKGNRGNQETQYF. The CDR3 DNA sequence: TGTGCCAGCAGCAAAGGTAACAGGGGAAATCAAGAGACCCAGTACTTC.

The chain uses TRBV6-4 and TRBJ2-1, with a tentative D call TRBD2 (5 bases). CDR1 MRHNA and CDR2 SNTAGT come from the germline V gene. The CDR3 is 17 residues long. Trimming took off 0 bases at V and 6 bases at J, with 18 bases between the two ends. CDR3 coding DNA: TGTGCCAGCAGTGACTCGACCAGACCGCGGGCGGTCAATGAGCAGTTCTTC. Translated, it gives CASSDSTRPRAVNEQFF.

The V call is TRBV6-5, the J call TRBJ1-2; D unclear. Germline CDR1 and CDR2: MNHEY and SVGAGI. This CDR3 contains 13 residues. Trimming stripped 5 bases from V and 2 bases from J, with 9 bases between. CDR3 bases: TGTGCCAGCAGTCCTGCTGGGAACTATGGCTACACCTTC. Translation gives CASSPAGNYGYTF.

The V gene is TRBV5-1, the J gene TRBJ1-1, with 12 bases aligning to TRBD1. This CDR3 has 16 amino acids. Losses at the gene ends were 0 bases for V and 0 bases for J; bases not matched to a gene: 0. Germline CDR1 and CDR2: SGHRS and YFSETQ. In nucleotides, the CDR3 is TGCGCCAGCAGCTTGGGGGACAGGGGGCTGAACACTGAAGCTTTCTTT. This codes for CASSLGDRGLNTEAFF.

The rearrangement joins TRBV6-5 to TRBJ2-7, with a weak D call TRBD2 (6 bases). Trimming left V 6 bases short and J 1 base short, with 7 bases between. Germline CDR1 MNHEY, CDR2 SVGAGI. The CDR3 runs to 12 residues. The CDR3 DNA follows: TGTGCCAGCAGCGGGGGTTCCTACGAGCAGTACTTC. This codes for CASSGGSYEQYF.

The chain couples TRBV27 to TRBJ2-1; 10 bases align to TRBD2. V shed 2 bases and J 4 bases; nucleotides not matched to a gene: 8. The CDR3 covers 17 residues. CDR1 and CDR2 from the germline V gene are MNHEY and SMNVEV (reference sequence). Here the CDR3 DNA reads TGTGCCAGCAGTTTAAAAGCGGGGGGGCCGAGATACAATGAGCAGTTCTTC. It translates to CASSLKAGGPRYNEQFF.

The V and J genes are TRBV6-5 and TRBJ2-7; a weak D match, TRBD1 (6 bases). CDR1 and CDR2 (germline): MNHEY, SVGAGI. Trimming removed 6 bases at V and 6 bases at J, with 12 bases between. The CDR3 spans 12 residues. The chain's CDR3 is CASRVNRVEQYF. The CDR3 DNA follows: TGTGCCAGCAGAGTAAACAGGGTCGAGCAGTACTTC.

The CDR3 coding sequence is TGTGCCAGCAGGGACATCACCTACGAGCAGTACTTC. This codes for CASRDITYEQYF. This chain links TRBV6-6 with TRBJ2-7; TRBD1 might be the D (5 bases). The V gene's germline CDR1 is MNHNY and CDR2 SVGAGI (reference sequence). The CDR3 has 12 amino acids. Trimming stripped 6 bases from V and 2 bases from J, with 8 bases between.